This paragraph reports one T cell receptor beta chain. This sample is drawn from a study of blood T cell repertoires in COVID-19. Some clones are missing from TCRdb's copy, which holds only in-frame ones; the method was immunoSEQ multiplex PCR. The sample gives 270,000 or so clones, about 88% of which show up once; 4% to 5% is in the top ten. The CDR3 has 14 residues. Deletions cut 5 bases from V and 4 bases from J, with 12 bases between. CDR1 and CDR2 (germline): SGHTA, FQGNSA. Sequences were obtained from peripheral blood. This sequence originates from a middle-aged woman who had recovered from COVID-19. This chain connects TRBV7-2 to TRBJ1-5; D is ambiguous. CDR3 sequence reads: CASSPIVRNQPQHF. The CDR3 DNA reads TGTGCCAGCAGCCCGATAGTGCGGAATCAGCCCCAGCATTTT.